This T cell receptor beta chain was documented in a study of blood T cells in healthy people across ages. General study points: Estimated diversity across one million T cells was deemed an underestimate.

CDR1 and CDR2 from the germline V gene are SEHNR and FQNEAQ (reference sequence). The CDR3 is made up of 16 amino acids. For the second PCR, which ran for about 7 to 12 cycles, a sample-barcoded 5' primer and a J-beta primer mix were used. With 12 random nucleotides, a template-switch adaptor tagged each individual cDNA molecule. TCRdb itself ran the 5' RACE reads through MiXCR, one entry per CDR3 protein. The sample carries approximately 800,000 distinct CDR3 sequences, 46% recorded once. Details on this clonotype: Antigen specificity is unknown.

The chain is built from TRBV7-9 and TRBJ2-4; 10 nucleotides line up with TRBD1. The assigned J gene may be wrong: the sequence end matches TRBJ2-5 better. The sequenced sample was blood. The receptor was derived from a man older than 75 in good health. CDR3 residues: CASSAGTGVSRETQYF. The CDR3, as DNA: TGTGCCAGCAGCGCCGGGACAGGGGTTTCCAGGGAGACCCAGTACTTC.